The 22 T cell receptor beta chains presented below share a single source sample, sequenced in a study of vaccination effects on CD4 cells after COVID-19 (dated by TCRdb to 2022 to 2024). To prepare the library, the immunoSEQ multiplex PCR assay was applied. This is the immuneACCESS table as TCRdb keeps it, with only in-frame sequences that have V and J called. A part of the clones is gone; compared with another copy, unresolved V genes explain less than half, and the rest is unexplained. The sample yields some 69,000 clones; around 70% were counted once. Roughly 2% of the sample is held by the ten biggest clonotypes. Antigens for these TCRs are unknown. After less than 13 days of culture, CD4+ T cells were isolated with the EasySep CD4+ T cell isolation kit. Participants received two doses of either the BNT162b2 or the mRNA-1273 mRNA SARS-CoV-2 vaccine. The sequencing used CD4+ T cells from PBMCs cultured without peptide, collected after COVID-19 vaccination. These receptors came from a human donor who received a COVID-19 vaccine.

This chain joins TRBV5-5 and TRBJ2-7; TRBD1 agrees at 7 bases. The V gene's germline CDR1 is SGHKS and CDR2 YYEKEE (reference sequence). V shed 2 bases, J shed 8 bases, and the junction held 4 bases outside the gene matches. The CDR3 extends over 12 amino acids. This chain's CDR3 is CASSFYRGQQYV. CDR3 DNA sequence: TGTGCCAGCAGCTTCTACAGGGGACAGCAGTACGTC.

V and J are TRBV6-6 and TRBJ2-3; D is ambiguous. Trimming cost V 7 bases and J 1 base, with 12 bases left between them. The CDR3 has 14 residues. Germline V gene lookup returns CDR1 MNHNY and CDR2 SVGAGI (reference sequence). Here the CDR3 reads CASTMSGGTDTQYF. In DNA form, the CDR3 reads TGTGCCAGCACTATGAGTGGCGGCACAGATACGCAGTATTTT.

The V and J genes are TRBV3-1 (or the pseudogene TRBV3-2) and TRBJ2-2, with D unclear. This CDR3 has 16 amino acids. V shed 1 base and J shed 0 bases, with 9 bases lying between them. Germline CDR1 reads LGHDT; CDR2 reads YNNKEL (reference sequence). CDR3 protein: CASSQGSQPNTGELFF. The CDR3 coding sequence is TGTGCCAGCAGCCAAGGATCGCAGCCGAACACCGGGGAGCTGTTTTTT.

This clone appeared a few times. The chain has TRBV18 and TRBJ2-5; possibly TRBD2 for D (5 bases). The CDR3 is made up of 15 amino acids. V lost 1 base, J lost 5 bases, and 14 bases lay in between. CDR1 and CDR2 (germline): KGHSH, LQKENI. CDR3 sequence reads: CASSPLRNSGETQYF. The CDR3, as DNA: TGTGCCAGCTCACCACTCCGGAACTCGGGGGAGACCCAGTACTTC. The whole variable domain, remainder taken from reference TRBV18 and TRBJ2-5, is NAGVMQNPRHLVRRRGQEARLRCSPMKGHSHVYWYRQLPEEGLKFMVYLQKENIIDESGMPKERFSAEFPKEGPSILRIQQVVRGDSAAYFCASSPLRNSGETQYFGPGTRLLVL.

In DNA, the CDR3 is TGTGCCTGGAGTGTGGAAAGCGGGGGGGATAACAATGAGCAGTTCTTC. This encodes CAWSVESGGDNNEQFF. The gene calls are TRBV30 and TRBJ2-1; 10 nucleotides agree with TRBD2. The CDR3 covers 16 residues. CDR1 and CDR2 from the germline V gene are GTSNPN and SVGIG (reference sequence). Losses at the gene ends were 0 bases for V and 5 bases for J; bases not matched to a gene: 7.

The chain is built from TRBV5-1 and TRBJ2-1; D unclear. CDR1 is SGHRS and CDR2 is YFSETQ in the germline V gene. This CDR3 has 16 residues. The V gene lost 2 bases and the J gene lost 7 bases, with 19 bases spanning the gap. CDR3 DNA sequence: TGCGCCAGCAGCTTTCGCAAGACCCCATCATCGAATGAGCAGTTCTTC. The encoded protein is CASSFRKTPSSNEQFF.

The genes are TRBV11-3 and TRBJ2-6; 8 nucleotides match TRBD1. The CDR3 length is 15 residues. With 4 bases clipped from V and 2 bases from J, the junction kept 1 base outside the gene matches. Germline V CDR1 and CDR2: SGHNT, YENEEA. The CDR3 loop is CASSSQGAGANVLTF. In DNA, the CDR3 is TGTGCCAGCAGCTCACAGGGGGCTGGGGCCAACGTCCTGACTTTC.

The DNA for the CDR3 is TGCAGCGTTCACCCTTGGGTCTACGAGCAGTACGTC. This encodes CSVHPWVYEQYV. This sequence joins TRBV29-1 and TRBJ2-7, with D unclear. CDR1 and CDR2 from the germline V gene are SQVTM and ANQGSEA. The CDR3 totals 12 residues. Between the trimmed V and J ends, which lost 5 bases and 3 bases, there was a span of 11 bases.

This clone was seen only once. V usage is TRBV12-3 or TRBV12-4 and J usage is TRBJ1-6; D perhaps matches TRBD1 (6 bases). Trimming stripped 6 bases from V and 11 bases from J, with 14 bases between. The CDR3 consists of 13 residues. The DNA for the CDR3 is TGTGCCAGCAGATCGGACAGCATAGCACCCCTCCACTTT. As protein: CASRSDSIAPLHF.

The rearrangement links TRBV7-2 to TRBJ2-4; 11 nucleotides match TRBD2. The CDR3 sequence is 16 residues long. V lost 3 bases, J lost 7 bases, and 8 bases stayed unmatched. Germline V gene data show CDR1 as SGHTA and CDR2 as FQGNSA. CDR3 amino acids: CASSFSGGASGNIQYF. CDR3 bases: TGTGCCAGCAGCTTTAGCGGGGGGGCCAGCGGGAACATTCAGTACTTC.

This clone was picked up one time. V gene TRBV24-1 combines with J gene TRBJ2-2; a possible D gene is TRBD2 (6 bases). Germline assignment: CDR1 KGHDR and CDR2 SFDVKD. The CDR3 spans 14 residues. V was shortened by 5 bases and J by 5 bases, with 11 bases between the two germline ends. DNA of the CDR3: TGTGCCACCAGTGCTTTTGGAGGGACCGGGGAGCTGTTTTTT. As protein: CATSAFGGTGELFF.

This clone was counted a few times. The rearrangement links TRBV5-4 to TRBJ1-2; no firm D call. The V end lost 2 bases, the J end lost 2 bases, and 10 bases lay between the germline ends. The germline CDR1 and CDR2 sequences are SGHNT and YYREEE (reference sequence). The CDR3 runs to 14 residues. The CDR3 nucleotides read TGTGCCAGCAGCTTAAATGTCCAAAACTATGGCTACACCTTC. It codes for CASSLNVQNYGYTF.

The V call is TRBV7-3, the J call TRBJ2-1; a possible D gene is TRBD2 (6 bases). Germline V CDR1 and CDR2: SGHTA, FQGTGA. There are 17 residues in the CDR3. The V end lost 5 bases, the J end lost 0 bases, and 17 bases lay between the germline ends. CDR3 residues: CASSPRRVGSSYNEQFF. Here the CDR3 DNA reads TGTGCCAGCAGCCCCCGAAGGGTCGGGAGCTCCTACAATGAGCAGTTCTTC.

The rearrangement joins TRBV30 to TRBJ2-1; the match to TRBD1 covers 9 bases. The CDR3 runs 14 residues. Unmatched junction bases numbered 4, after V lost 2 bases and J lost 5 bases. Germline values: CDR1 GTSNPN, CDR2 SVGIG (reference sequence). DNA for the CDR3: TGTGCCTGGAGTACCGGGACAGGGAACAATGAGCAGTTCTTC. Protein sequence: CAWSTGTGNNEQFF.

V and J are TRBV5-8 and TRBJ2-5, with 7 bases lining up with TRBD2. Per germline, CDR1 SGHTS and CDR2 YDEGEE. V lost 7 bases to trimming and J lost 2 bases; unmatched junction nucleotides: 20. This CDR3 is built from 18 residues. The CDR3: CASPGRPGGPPTQETQYF. The CDR3 DNA follows: TGTGCCAGCCCTGGCCGGCCGGGGGGTCCACCAACTCAAGAGACCCAGTACTTC.

This clone was counted only a few times. CDR3 nucleotides: TGTGCCTGGAGTGTAGGGCGGTCGGGGTCTTCGGATTCACCCCTCCACTTT. Translation gives CAWSVGRSGSSDSPLHF. The chain joins TRBV30 to TRBJ1-6; D gene ambiguous. V was cut by 0 bases and J by 8 bases, with 20 bases left in between. Germline CDR1 and CDR2: GTSNPN and SVGIG (reference sequence). This CDR3 is 17 amino acids long. The whole variable domain, remainder taken from reference TRBV30 and TRBJ1-6, is SQTIHQWPATLVQPVGSPLSLECTVEGTSNPNLYWYRQAAGRGLQLLFYSVGIGQISSEVPQNLSASRPQDRQFILSSKKLLLSDSGFYLCAWSVGRSGSSDSPLHFGNGTRLTVT.

V gene TRBV28 combines with J gene TRBJ1-5; D is unclear. From germline, CDR1 is MDHEN and CDR2 SYDVKM. This CDR3 has 13 amino acids. Trimming shortened V by 7 bases and J by 6 bases, and 13 bases separated the two germline ends. The CDR3 DNA sequence: TGTGCCAGCACCACTGCAGCGATTCAGCCCCAGCATTTT. This encodes CASTTAAIQPQHF.

The chain recombines TRBV12-3 or TRBV12-4 with TRBJ1-2; D unresolved. The V and J ends lost 5 bases and 6 bases respectively, with 13 bases between them. The CDR3 sequence is 13 residues long. DNA of the CDR3: TGTGCCAGCAGTGAGAACGGGTTTAATGGCTACACCTTC. It yields the protein CASSENGFNGYTF.

The V call is TRBV7-8, the J call TRBJ2-7; D is unresolved. CDR3 size: 13 residues. V was trimmed by 5 bases and J by 2 bases, leaving 10 bases between them. In germline, CDR1 is SGHVS, CDR2 FQNEAQ. DNA of the CDR3: TGTGCCAGCAGCATAGGACCACCCTACGAGCAGTACGTC. This translates into CASSIGPPYEQYV.

This chain links TRBV7-3 with TRBJ2-3; a possible D gene is TRBD2 (7 bases). V was clipped by 5 bases and J by 2 bases, with 14 bases between them. Per germline, CDR1 SGHTA and CDR2 FQGTGA. CDR3 length: 15 residues. The CDR3 loop is CASSPWGGATDTQYF. DNA for the CDR3: TGTGCCAGCAGCCCTTGGGGGGGGGCCACAGATACGCAGTATTTT.

This chain links TRBV7-2 with TRBJ2-3; D is unresolved. CDR1 and CDR2 from the germline V gene are SGHTA and FQGNSA. The CDR3 totals 16 residues. Trimming pared 5 bases from V and 0 bases from J, leaving 15 bases between. CDR3 coding DNA: TGTGCCAGCAGCCCTTGGTATGTTGCTAGCACAGATACGCAGTATTTT. Its translation: CASSPWYVASTDTQYF.

This clone has a count of ten or more. V and J are TRBV3-1 (or the pseudogene TRBV3-2) and TRBJ1-5; D is unresolved. In germline, CDR1 is LGHDT, CDR2 YNNKEL (reference sequence). The CDR3 runs to 13 residues. V was cut by 3 bases and J by 6 bases, with 9 bases left in between. The CDR3: CASSHGGFQPQHF. The CDR3 DNA reads TGTGCCAGCAGCCATGGTGGTTTTCAGCCCCAGCATTTT.